The T cell receptor beta chain described here comes from a study of blood T cells in healthy people across ages. Donor samples were obtained from healthy Caucasian individuals from Russia, aged about 6 to 95. Primers used in a second PCR of about 7 to 12 cycles were a sample-barcoded 5' primer and a J-beta primer mix. TCRdb ran MiXCR on the 5' RACE reads and lists one entry per CDR3 protein. The sample consists of 750,000 to 950,000 distinct CDR3 sequences, around 24% of them appearing once. These same records also appear under a second study, on T cells of mothers and their children. This second report adds: Study donors consisted of a few healthy Caucasian mothers and their six children.

The TCR comes from a boy younger than 18 in good health. Source material: blood.

CDR3 loop: CASSQDASGTQYF. In DNA form, the CDR3 reads TGCGCCAGCAGCCAAGACGCTAGTGGTACGCAGTATTTT. The chain carries TRBV4-1 and TRBJ2-3; no definite D call. This CDR3 has 13 amino acids. V was shortened by 0 bases and J by 8 bases, with 9 bases between the two germline ends. The germline V gene has CDR1 MGHRA and CDR2 YSYEKL.